This T cell receptor beta chain emerged from a study of T cell responses to AZD1222 COVID-19 vaccine. Study conclusions and caveats: In a largely white British group with more females than males, clonal diversity was possibly underestimated. CD4 TCRs linked to vaccination spanned spike, dominating at 160-218 and 743-854.

Concerning this clone itself: Its specificity is unknown.

The germline V gene encodes CDR1 MDHEN and CDR2 SYDVKM. V trimming: 6 bases; J trimming: 3 bases; junction bases outside the gene matches: 1. CDR3 length: 13 amino acids. Generated by immunoSEQ multiplex PCR, the TCRdb table keeps only in-frame clones and is missing some. This table holds 150,000 to 200,000 clones, 85% to 90% found once. This chain links TRBV28 with TRBJ1-2, with 10 bases matching TRBD1. The receptor comes from an adult in good health. The sequencing used peripheral blood, collected on day 0 of AZD1222 vaccination. In DNA form, the CDR3 reads TGTGCCAGCAGGGGGACAGGGGACTATGGCTACACCTTC. Amino acids: CASRGTGDYGYTF.